This T cell receptor (beta chain) came from a study of CD4+ T cells in melanoma. Findings and caveats of the study: Reportedly, melanoma neoantigen-specific CD4+ T cells showed varied differentiation states.

Germline V lookup: CDR1 MRHNA, CDR2 SNTAGT. The CDR3 runs to 16 residues. V was pared by 3 bases and J by 6 bases, with 11 bases of the junction left unmatched. Sequencing used immunoSEQ multiplex PCR; TCRdb keeps in-frame clones, though not all of them. The sample lists 9,500 or so clones, roughly 80% occurring once. As regards this clone: Its antigen remains unidentified.

The clonotype originates from a human donor with melanoma. Sequencing input: cells from a culture (not recorded whether cultured in vitro). V and J are TRBV6-4 and TRBJ2-1, with TRBD2 matching 7 bases. CDR3: CASSELRTSTLNEQFF. CDR3 DNA sequence: TGTGCCAGCAGTGAGTTAAGGACTAGTACGCTCAATGAGCAGTTCTTC.